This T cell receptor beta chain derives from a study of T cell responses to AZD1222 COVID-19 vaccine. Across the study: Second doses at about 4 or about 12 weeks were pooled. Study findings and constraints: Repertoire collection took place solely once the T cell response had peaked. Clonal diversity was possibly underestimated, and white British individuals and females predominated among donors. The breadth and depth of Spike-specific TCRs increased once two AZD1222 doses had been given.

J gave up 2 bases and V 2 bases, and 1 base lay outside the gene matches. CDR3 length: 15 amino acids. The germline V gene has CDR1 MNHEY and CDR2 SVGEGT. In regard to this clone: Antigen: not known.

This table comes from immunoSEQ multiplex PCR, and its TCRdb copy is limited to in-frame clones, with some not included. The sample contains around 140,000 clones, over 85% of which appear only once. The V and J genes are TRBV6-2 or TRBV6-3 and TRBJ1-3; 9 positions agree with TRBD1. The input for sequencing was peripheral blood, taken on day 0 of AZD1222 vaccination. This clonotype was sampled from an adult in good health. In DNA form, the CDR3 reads TGTGCCAGCAGTTACGGGGACAGGGCTGGAAACACCATATATTTT. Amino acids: CASSYGDRAGNTIYF.